This TCR beta chain was identified during a study of neoadjuvant nivolumab and ipilimumab in lung cancer. The germline gives CDR1 SGHNT, CDR2 YYREEE (reference sequence). The CDR3 spans 16 residues. V gave up 2 bases and J gave up 4 bases; unmatched junction bases: 9. Here immunoSEQ multiplex PCR was the method, and the copy in TCRdb shows in-frame clones only, minus some. Here the sample spans about 7,300 clones, 75% to 90% being singletons. The sequence was collected from an adult with non-small cell lung cancer. This material consisted of tumor tissue, taken after neoadjuvant nivolumab, alone or with ipilimumab, at or shortly before surgery. V and J are TRBV5-4 and TRBJ2-1; 7 bases map to TRBD2. CDR3 DNA sequence: TGTGCCAGCAGCTTTATGACTAGCTCGGGGTACAATGAGCAGTTCTTC. Translated, it gives CASSFMTSSGYNEQFF.